This T cell receptor beta chain was found in a study of OX40 agonist ivuxolimab in advanced cancers. In terms of the full investigation: Ivuxolimab was a fully human IgG2 agonistic monoclonal antibody targeting the costimulatory receptor OX40 (CD134). In the dose-escalation cohort, approximately 80% of patients were male, and the mean age was approximately 60 years with a range of about 20 to 79. Patients were allowed to have had prior anti-PD-1, anti-PD-L1 or anti-CTLA-4 therapy, and around 37% of the dose-escalation patients had previously received checkpoint inhibitors. Of the 50 to 55 patients in dose escalation, about 20 had hepatocellular carcinoma, roughly 15 had melanoma, 9 had renal cell carcinoma and 9 had head and neck cancer. Partial responses were achieved by three dose-escalation patients, of whom one had hepatocellular carcinoma and two had cutaneous melanoma. The point of sequencing TCRbeta in the periphery was to test whether ivuxolimab changed TCR sequence diversity and drove clonal T-cell expansion. The paper reports the monotherapy dose-escalation portion (N of about 50 patients) of the phase I ivuxolimab trial. Intravenous ivuxolimab was administered to patients every 2 weeks at six dose levels: 0.01, 0.1, 0.3, 1.5, 3 and 10 mg/kg. General conclusions and limits of the study: On average, CD8+ T cells showed more expanded clones than CD4+ T cells after ivuxolimab. Low levels of normalized T-cell clonal expansion were also shown by some nonresponding patients. The antigen specificity of the peripheral T cells that underwent clonal expansion was not determined. At doses of 0.1 to 3.0 mg/kg, clonal expansion of both CD4+ and CD8+ T cells in blood was seen between baseline and week 6. Partial responders in the 0.1-3.0 mg/kg groups had among the lowest normalized peripheral clonal expansion, especially among CD8+ T cells.

Patients with autoimmune disease history or receiving systemic immunosuppression were excluded from the trial. Peripheral blood for TCR sequencing was drawn from every dose cohort at baseline, at cycle 4 day 1 and at cycle 7 day 1. Samples were obtained from an open-label, multicenter, first-in-human phase I dose-escalation trial of ivuxolimab. Adults with locally advanced or metastatic melanoma, renal cell carcinoma, hepatocellular carcinoma or head and neck squamous cell carcinoma were enrolled in the trial. Before TCR sequencing, CD4+ T cells and CD8+ T cells were sorted from peripheral blood as separate populations. Genomic DNA was isolated from the sorted cells so that the TCRbeta CDR3 region could be sequenced. TCRbeta CDR3 regions were sequenced using the immunoSEQ Assay. TCRdb provides this immuneACCESS table in a form limited to in-frame rearrangements. Some clones are lacking; in checked studies, under half of them reflect an unresolved V gene, and why the rest are absent is not known. Within this sample are 70,000 to 90,000 clones, with over 80% of them counted one time only. The ten largest clones add up to about 1.8% of the sample.

As for this clone: Its specific antigen is unknown. Base qualities are not at hand, and no much larger clone is one base apart.

Here V drops 5 bases and J drops 6 bases, and the junction holds 8 bases not matched to any gene. Looking up the germline V gene yields CDR1 SGHTA and CDR2 FQGTGA. The CDR3 starts with the cysteine, ends with the phenylalanine, and has 16 residues. The CDR3 DNA has 48 bases and is translated from base 1. This chain joins TRBV7-3 to TRBJ2-2, with 11 central nucleotides matching TRBD1. Sample: CD4+ or CD8+ T cells sorted from blood, taken in a trial of the OX40 agonist ivuxolimab. This sequence was found in an adult with an advanced solid tumor such as melanoma, head and neck, liver or kidney cancer. The CDR3 region has the sequence CASSPQDRGLPGELFF. The nucleotide sequence reads TGTGCCAGCAGCCCCCAGGACAGGGGGCTCCCCGGGGAGCTGTTTTTT.